This TCR beta chain was documented in a study of neurological immune-mediated disorders. This clonotype was recorded many times. The antigen remains unidentified. The time point denotes: longitudinal time-point 3. Among the participants, healthy controls were blood bank volunteers in Maryland, USA. 5'RACE with 10-nucleotide random UMIs generated the cDNA. MiXCR, run by TCRdb on the 5' RACE reads, gives a single entry per CDR3 protein. The table shows roughly 57,000 distinct CDR3 sequences, with about 8% occurring only once. Germline values: CDR1 SGHVS, CDR2 FNYEAQ. There are 14 residues in the CDR3. Trimming cost V 1 base and J 10 bases; bases outside gene matches: 5. Regarding the study as a whole: Expansion of TCR clones was greatest in HTLV-1-associated myelopathy and smallest in multiple sclerosis, where it fell below that of healthy controls.

The sample comprised PBMCs. The genes are TRBV7-6 and TRBJ1-4; TRBD1 agrees at 8 bases. The clonotype was recovered from a woman in her thirties or forties in good health. CDR3 amino acids: CASSLEQGVGKLFF. CDR3 sequence (DNA): TGTGCCAGCAGCTTAGAACAGGGGGTGGGAAAACTGTTTTTT.